This TCR beta chain was sequenced in a study of PD-1 blockade in classical Hodgkin lymphoma. Study results and caveats: Anyone who began nivolumab under 1 year after ASCT was excluded. A significant rise in TCR diversity was seen by C4D1 for CD4+ cells but not for CD8+ cells. At baseline, newly diagnosed patients reportedly showed less TCR diversity than healthy donors. Complete responders possessed baseline diversity comparable to newly diagnosed patients.

Method: immunoSEQ multiplex PCR; TCRdb's copy keeps in-frame clones and lacks some. The repertoire holds around 42,000 clones, about two thirds seen once, with about 3% in the top ten. The CDR3 totals 13 residues. Per the germline V gene, CDR1 is SNHLY and CDR2 is FYNNEI. V was clipped by 6 bases and J by 4 bases, with 9 bases between them. Comment on this clone: Its antigen is currently unknown.

All the patients suffered relapse after autologous stem cell transplantation, and brentuximab vedotin exposure differed. The chain couples TRBV2 to TRBJ1-4, with a weak D call TRBD1 (6 bases). The receptor's source is a human donor with classical Hodgkin lymphoma. The sample in question was peripheral blood mononuclear cells (PBMCs), obtained at baseline. The CDR3 loop reads CASRGGVNEKLFF. The CDR3 nucleotides are TGTGCCAGCAGGGGGGGCGTTAATGAAAAACTGTTTTTT. Together with reference TRBV2 and TRBJ1-4, the CDR3 gives the full variable domain: EPEVTQTPSHQVTQMGQEVILRCVPISNHLYFYWYRQILGQKVEFLVSFYNNEISEKSEIFDDQFSVERPDGSNFTLKIRSTKLEDSAMYFCASRGGVNEKLFFGSGTQLSVL.